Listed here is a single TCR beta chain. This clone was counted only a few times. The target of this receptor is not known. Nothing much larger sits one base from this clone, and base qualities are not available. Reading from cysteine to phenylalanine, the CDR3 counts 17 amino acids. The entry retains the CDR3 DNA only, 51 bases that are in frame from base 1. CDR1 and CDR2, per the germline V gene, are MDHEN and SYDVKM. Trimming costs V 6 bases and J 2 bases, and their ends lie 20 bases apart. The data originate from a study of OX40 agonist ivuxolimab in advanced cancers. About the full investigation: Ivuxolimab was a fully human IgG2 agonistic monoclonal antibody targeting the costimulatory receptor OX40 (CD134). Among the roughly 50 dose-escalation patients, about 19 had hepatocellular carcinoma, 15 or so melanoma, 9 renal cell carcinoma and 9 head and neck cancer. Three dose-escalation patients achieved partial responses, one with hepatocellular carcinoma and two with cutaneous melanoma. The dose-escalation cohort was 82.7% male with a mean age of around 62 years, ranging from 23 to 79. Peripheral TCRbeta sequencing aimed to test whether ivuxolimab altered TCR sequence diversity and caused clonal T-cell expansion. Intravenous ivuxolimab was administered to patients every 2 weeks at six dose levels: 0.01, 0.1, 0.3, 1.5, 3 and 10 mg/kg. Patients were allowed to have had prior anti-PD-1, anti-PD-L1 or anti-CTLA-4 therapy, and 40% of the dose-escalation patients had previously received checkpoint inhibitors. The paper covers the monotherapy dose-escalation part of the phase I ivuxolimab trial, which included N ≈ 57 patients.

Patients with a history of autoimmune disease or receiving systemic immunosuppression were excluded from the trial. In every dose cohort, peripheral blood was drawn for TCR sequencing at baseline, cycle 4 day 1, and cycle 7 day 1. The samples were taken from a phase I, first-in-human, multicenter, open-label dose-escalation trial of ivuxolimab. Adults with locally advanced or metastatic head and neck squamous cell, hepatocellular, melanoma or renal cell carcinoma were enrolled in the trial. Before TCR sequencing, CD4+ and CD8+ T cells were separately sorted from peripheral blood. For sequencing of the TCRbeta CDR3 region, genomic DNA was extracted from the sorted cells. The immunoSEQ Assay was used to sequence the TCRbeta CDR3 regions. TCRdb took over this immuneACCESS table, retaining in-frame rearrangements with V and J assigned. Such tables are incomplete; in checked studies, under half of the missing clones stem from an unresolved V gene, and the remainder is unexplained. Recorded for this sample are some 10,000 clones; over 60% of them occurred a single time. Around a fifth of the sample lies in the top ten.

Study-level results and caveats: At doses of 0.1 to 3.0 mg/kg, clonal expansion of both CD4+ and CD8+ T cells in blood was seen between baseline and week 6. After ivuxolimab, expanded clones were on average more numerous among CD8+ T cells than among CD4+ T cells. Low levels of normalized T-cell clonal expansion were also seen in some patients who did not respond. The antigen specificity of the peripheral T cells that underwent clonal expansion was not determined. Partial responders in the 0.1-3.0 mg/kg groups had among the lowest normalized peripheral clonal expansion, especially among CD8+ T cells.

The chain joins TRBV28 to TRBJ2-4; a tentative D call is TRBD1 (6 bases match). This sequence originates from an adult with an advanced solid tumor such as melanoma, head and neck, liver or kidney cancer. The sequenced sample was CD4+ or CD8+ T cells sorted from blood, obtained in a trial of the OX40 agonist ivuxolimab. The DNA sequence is TGTGCCAGCAGCCCGCCGAGGGGACAATCTACCAAAAACATTCAGTACTTC. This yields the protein CASSPPRGQSTKNIQYF.